This T cell receptor beta chain was recovered during a study of blood T cell repertoires in COVID-19. For the study at large: Spain, Italy and the United States supplied samples that represented acute and convalescent COVID-19. The cDNA or gDNA used as material had been derived from T cells, B-cell-depleted T cells, or PBMCs.

Per the original data handling: Estimation of nucleated cell counts was performed using reference gene primer amplification. Some clones are missing from TCRdb's copy, which holds only in-frame ones; the method was immunoSEQ multiplex PCR. The DNA was the basis for D and trimming; V, J and clone size are from that table. The sample lists approximately 300,000 clones; around 83% were seen once. This CDR3 is built from 14 residues. CDR1 is MNHEY, CDR2 SVGEGT, per germline. V was clipped by 6 bases and J by 2 bases; unmatched bases: 4. Sequenced sample: peripheral blood. V and J are TRBV6-2 or TRBV6-3 and TRBJ2-5; 9 positions agree with TRBD1. The sequence derives from a woman aged 45-65 years with acute or convalescent COVID-19. The CDR3 is CASSQDRGQETQYF. The CDR3 bases are TGTGCCAGCAGCCAGGACAGGGGACAAGAGACCCAGTACTTC.